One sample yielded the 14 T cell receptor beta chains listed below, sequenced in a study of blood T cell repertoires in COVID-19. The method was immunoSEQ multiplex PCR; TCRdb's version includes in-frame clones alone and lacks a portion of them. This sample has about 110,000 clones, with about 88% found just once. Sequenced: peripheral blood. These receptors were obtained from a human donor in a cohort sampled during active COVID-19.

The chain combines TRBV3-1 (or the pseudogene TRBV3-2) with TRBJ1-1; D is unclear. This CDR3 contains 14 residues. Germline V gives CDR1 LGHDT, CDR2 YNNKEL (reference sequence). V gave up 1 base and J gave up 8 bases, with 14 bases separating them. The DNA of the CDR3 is TGTGCCAGCAGCCAAGGACGGGTCGGGTTGGAAGCTTTCTTT. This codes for CASSQGRVGLEAFF.

The CDR3 is CASSPRTGLPTEAFF. CDR3 nucleotides: TGTGCCAGCAGCCCCCGGACAGGACTTCCCACTGAAGCTTTCTTT. The J gene is TRBJ1-1, the V gene TRBV7-2, with TRBD1 identical over 7 bases. The CDR3 runs 15 residues. The germline gives CDR1 SGHTA, CDR2 FQGNSA. V dropped 5 bases and J dropped 4; count of bases not matched to a gene: 10.

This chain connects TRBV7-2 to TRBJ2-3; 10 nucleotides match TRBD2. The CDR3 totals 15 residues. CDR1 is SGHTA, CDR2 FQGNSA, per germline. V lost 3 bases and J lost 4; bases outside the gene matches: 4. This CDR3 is CASSFSGGFADTQYF. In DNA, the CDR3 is TGTGCCAGCAGCTTTAGCGGGGGGTTCGCAGATACGCAGTATTTT.

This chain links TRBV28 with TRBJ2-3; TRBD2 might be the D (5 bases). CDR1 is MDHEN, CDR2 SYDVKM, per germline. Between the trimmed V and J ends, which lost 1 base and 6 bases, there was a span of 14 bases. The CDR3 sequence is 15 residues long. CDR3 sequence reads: CASSLSAGRWDTQYF. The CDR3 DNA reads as TGTGCCAGCAGTTTATCGGCGGGCCGGTGGGATACGCAGTATTTT. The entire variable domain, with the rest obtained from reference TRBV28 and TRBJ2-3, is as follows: DVKVTQSSRYLVKRTGEKVFLECVQDMDHENMFWYRQDPGLGLRLIYFSYDVKMKEKGDIPEGYSVSREKKERFSLILESASTNQTSMYLCASSLSAGRWDTQYFGPGTRLTVL.

The CDR3 region has the DNA TGTGCCAGCAGCTTCGAGCGGGAGCCTTACAATGAGCAGTTCTTC. Its translation is CASSFEREPYNEQFF. The chain is built from TRBV11-2 and TRBJ2-1, with 8 bases aligning to TRBD2. V lost 3 bases and J lost 4; bases outside the gene matches: 5. In germline, CDR1 is SGHAT, CDR2 FQNNGV. The CDR3 totals 15 residues. The full variable domain, completed using reference TRBV11-2 and TRBJ2-1, is EAGVAQSPRYKIIEKRQSVAFWCNPISGHATLYWYQQILGQGPKLLIQFQNNGVVDDSQLPKDRFSAERLKGVDSTLKIQPAKLEDSAVYLCASSFEREPYNEQFFGPGTRLTVL.

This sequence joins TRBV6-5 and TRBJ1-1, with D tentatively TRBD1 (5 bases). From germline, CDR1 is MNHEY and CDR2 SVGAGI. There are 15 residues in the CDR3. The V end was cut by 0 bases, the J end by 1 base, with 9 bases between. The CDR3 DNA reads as TGTGCCAGCAGTTACTCGACCCAGGGGAACACTGAAGCTTTCTTT. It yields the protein CASSYSTQGNTEAFF.

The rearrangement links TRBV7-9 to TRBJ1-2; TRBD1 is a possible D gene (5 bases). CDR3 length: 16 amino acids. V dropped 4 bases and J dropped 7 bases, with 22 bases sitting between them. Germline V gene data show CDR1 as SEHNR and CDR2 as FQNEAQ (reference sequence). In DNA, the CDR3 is TGTGCCAGCAGCTCCCCAGCCGGGGGTGCTTATGGTGGCTACACCTTC. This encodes CASSSPAGGAYGGYTF.

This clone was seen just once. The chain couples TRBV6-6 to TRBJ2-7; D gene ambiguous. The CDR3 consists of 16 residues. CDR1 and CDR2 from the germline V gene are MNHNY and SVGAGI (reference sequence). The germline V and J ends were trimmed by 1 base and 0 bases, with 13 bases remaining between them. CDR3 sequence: CASSYWAGVSSYEQYF. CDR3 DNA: TGTGCCAGCAGTTACTGGGCAGGCGTCAGCTCCTACGAGCAGTACTTC.

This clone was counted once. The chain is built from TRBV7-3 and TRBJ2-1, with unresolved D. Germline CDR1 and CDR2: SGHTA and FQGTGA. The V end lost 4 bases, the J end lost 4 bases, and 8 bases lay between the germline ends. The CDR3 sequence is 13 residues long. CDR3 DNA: TGTGCCAGCAGCTCTACGGTTTACAATGAGCAGTTCTTC. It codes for CASSSTVYNEQFF.

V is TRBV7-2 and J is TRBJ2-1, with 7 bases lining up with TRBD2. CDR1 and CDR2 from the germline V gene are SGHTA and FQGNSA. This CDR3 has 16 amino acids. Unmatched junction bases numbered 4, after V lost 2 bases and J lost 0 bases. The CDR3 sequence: CASSLISGTSYNEQFF. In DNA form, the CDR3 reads TGTGCCAGCAGCTTAATCAGCGGGACCTCCTACAATGAGCAGTTCTTC. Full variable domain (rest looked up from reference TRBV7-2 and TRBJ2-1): GAGVSQSPSNKVTEKGKDVELRCDPISGHTALYWYRQSLGQGLEFLIYFQGNSAPDKSGLPSDRFSAERTGGSVSTLTIQRTQQEDSAVYLCASSLISGTSYNEQFFGPGTRLTVL.

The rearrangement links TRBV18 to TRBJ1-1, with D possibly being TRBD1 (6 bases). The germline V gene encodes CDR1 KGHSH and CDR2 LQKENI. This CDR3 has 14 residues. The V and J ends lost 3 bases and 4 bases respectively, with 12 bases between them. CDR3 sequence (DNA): TGTGCCAGCTCACCCTCGTGGGGGCCCACTGAAGCTTTCTTT. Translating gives CASSPSWGPTEAFF.

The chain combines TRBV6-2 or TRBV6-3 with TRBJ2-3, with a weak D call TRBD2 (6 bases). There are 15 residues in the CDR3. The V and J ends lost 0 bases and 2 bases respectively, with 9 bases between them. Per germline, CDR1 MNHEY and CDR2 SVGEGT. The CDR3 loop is CASSYSRDHTDTQYF. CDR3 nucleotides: TGTGCCAGCAGTTACTCGCGGGACCACACAGATACGCAGTATTTT.

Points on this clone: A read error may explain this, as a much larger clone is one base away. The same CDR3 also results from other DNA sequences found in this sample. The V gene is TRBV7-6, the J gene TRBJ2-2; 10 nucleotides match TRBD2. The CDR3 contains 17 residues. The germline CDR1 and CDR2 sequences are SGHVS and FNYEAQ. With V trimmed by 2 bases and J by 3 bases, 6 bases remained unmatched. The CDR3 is CASSLIPSGGDTGELFF. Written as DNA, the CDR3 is TGTGCCAGCAGCTTAATCCCTAGCGGGGGAGACACCGGGGAGCTGTTTTTT.

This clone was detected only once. The DNA for the CDR3 is TGTGCCAGCAGGCATGGAGTGCTGGGGAACAGGGCCACAGATACGCAGTATTTT. This sequence encodes CASRHGVLGNRATDTQYF. The genes are TRBV11-2 and TRBJ2-3; possibly TRBD1 for D (6 bases). Germline V lookup: CDR1 SGHAT, CDR2 FQNNGV. The length of the CDR3 is 18 residues. The V gene lost 6 bases and the J gene lost 2 bases, with 24 bases spanning the gap.